These 13 T cell receptor beta chains share one sample of origin, sequenced in a study of shared clonotypes between healthy human individuals. Using immunoSEQ multiplex PCR, the repertoire was profiled, and TCRdb retains in-frame clones only, with some absent. The table records about 1.4 million clones, around 97% of them present only once. Sequences were obtained from naive CD4+ T cells sorted from blood. Noted subset: CD45RA+ positively selected. All receptors come from a man younger than 40 in good health.

The chain links TRBV9 to TRBJ2-7; the match to TRBD1 covers 7 bases. The germline CDR1 and CDR2 sequences are SGDLS and YYNGEE. Trimming removed 3 bases from V and 3 bases from J; junction bases left unmatched: 9. The CDR3 spans 15 residues. The CDR3 here is CASSARQGGGYEQYF. The DNA for the CDR3 is TGTGCCAGCAGCGCTCGACAGGGTGGAGGCTACGAGCAGTACTTC.

The chain's CDR3 is CASSEQAKNIQYF. In nucleotides, the CDR3 is TGCGCCAGCAGTGAGCAAGCCAAAAACATTCAGTACTTC. The chain joins TRBV10-2 to TRBJ2-4; no reliable D call. The V end was cut by 2 bases, the J end by 0 bases, with 2 bases between. Germline assignment: CDR1 WSHSY and CDR2 SAAADI. CDR3 length equals 13 residues.

This chain links TRBV6-1 with TRBJ1-1; 8 bases are a match to TRBD1. This CDR3 spans 19 amino acids. Germline CDR1 and CDR2: MNHNS and SASEGT. Losses at the gene ends were 4 bases for V and 3 bases for J; bases not matched to a gene: 19. DNA for the CDR3: TGTGCCAGCAGTGTCCCCGACGTCAGGGGGCTCCTTATCGACACTGAAGCTTTCTTT. This codes for CASSVPDVRGLLIDTEAFF.

The genes are TRBV28 and TRBJ1-2; TRBD1 is a possible D gene (5 bases). Trimming cost V 5 bases and J 2 bases, with 6 bases left between them. Germline V gene data show CDR1 as MDHEN and CDR2 as SYDVKM. The CDR3 runs to 12 residues. CDR3 residues: CASSPGNYGYTF. As DNA, the CDR3 is TGTGCCAGCAGTCCAGGGAACTATGGCTACACCTTC.

This clone was observed once. Other DNA sequences within the sample encode an identical CDR3. This chain links TRBV28 with TRBJ1-2; D unresolved. Germline values: CDR1 MDHEN, CDR2 SYDVKM. The CDR3 is 13 amino acids. V was pared by 2 bases and J by 5 bases, with 9 bases between. Here the CDR3 reads CASSLGGLYGYTF. The CDR3 DNA sequence: TGTGCCAGCAGTTTAGGCGGTTTGTATGGCTACACCTTC.

The genes are TRBV28 and TRBJ1-1, with TRBD1 as a possible D gene (5 bases). V was clipped by 3 bases and J by 4 bases, with 12 bases between them. The germline V gene has CDR1 MDHEN and CDR2 SYDVKM. The CDR3 has 14 amino acids. CDR3 region: CASSLGHPGTEAFF. CDR3 sequence (DNA): TGTGCCAGCAGTTTGGGGCACCCGGGCACTGAAGCTTTCTTT.

In DNA, the CDR3 is TGTGCCACCCAGGACAGGGCCGATGAGCAGTTCTTC. Protein: CATQDRADEQFF. The chain carries TRBV10-3 and TRBJ2-1, with 8 bases identical to TRBD1. This CDR3 has 12 amino acids. CDR1 and CDR2 from the germline V gene are ENHRY and SYGVKD. V lost 10 bases, J lost 8 bases, and 7 bases stayed unmatched.

The chain is built from TRBV6-1 and TRBJ1-3; D remains ambiguous. This CDR3 spans 17 amino acids. The V end lost 1 base, the J end lost 2 bases, and 15 bases lay between the germline ends. Germline V gene data show CDR1 as MNHNS and CDR2 as SASEGT. Here the CDR3 DNA reads TGTGCCAGCAGTGAAGTAAGGGTAGGTCTGGCTGGAAACACCATATATTTT. Its translation: CASSEVRVGLAGNTIYF.

This clone is a singleton in its sample. The junction differs from germline at one of its ends, possibly a read error. This chain connects TRBV5-6 to TRBJ1-1; D gene unclear. Germline loops: CDR1 SGHDT, CDR2 YYEEEE. The CDR3 loop spans 10 amino acids. The CDR3 sequence: CASSLDRRLF. The CDR3 DNA reads as TGTGCCAGCAGCTTGGATCGCAGATTGTTT.

The chain employs TRBV9 and TRBJ1-3, with D possibly TRBD1 on 5 matching bases. The V end was cut by 0 bases, the J end by 0 bases, with 16 bases between. There are 18 residues in the CDR3. CDR1 is SGDLS and CDR2 is YYNGEE in the germline V gene. CDR3 bases: TGTGCCAGCAGCGTAGAAGAGCGGAGAAGGGGCTCTGGAAACACCATATATTTT. Protein product: CASSVEERRRGSGNTIYF.

The genes are TRBV11-3 and TRBJ2-5, with D perhaps matching TRBD1 or TRBD2 (5 bases each). Trimming removed 5 bases from V and 2 bases from J, with 15 bases in between. Germline V CDR1 and CDR2: SGHNT, YENEEA. CDR3 length: 15 residues. The CDR3 bases are TGTGCCAGCAGCGGTTCTGGGACGGAACAAGAGACCCAGTACTTC. Amino acids: CASSGSGTEQETQYF.

The rearrangement joins TRBV5-4 to TRBJ2-2; maybe TRBD1 (6 bases). Between the trimmed V and J ends, which lost 5 bases and 0 bases, there was a span of 11 bases. CDR1 SGHNT and CDR2 YYREEE come from the germline V gene (reference sequence). The CDR3 spans 15 residues. The CDR3 region is CASSQGTTNTGELFF. As DNA, the CDR3 is TGTGCCAGCAGTCAGGGGACAACGAACACCGGGGAGCTGTTTTTT.

The rearrangement joins TRBV4-2 to TRBJ2-3; the D gene is possibly TRBD1 (5 bases). The V end was cut by 1 base, the J end by 4 bases, with 18 bases between. The germline V gene has CDR1 LGHNA and CDR2 YNFKEQ. The length of the CDR3 is 17 residues. Here the CDR3 DNA reads TGTGCCAGCAGCCAAGGGATATTGGGGCAGAACGCAGATACGCAGTATTTT. As protein: CASSQGILGQNADTQYF.